Listed here are 17 T cell receptor beta chains from one sample, sequenced in a study of blood T cell repertoires in COVID-19. Assay used: immunoSEQ multiplex PCR; TCRdb lists only in-frame clones, some missing. Here the sample spans roughly 330,000 clones, about 91% being singletons. The specimen sequenced was peripheral blood. These receptors all stem from a man under 40 with COVID-19, enrolled during active disease.

The chain couples TRBV5-4 to TRBJ2-3, with D perhaps TRBD2 (7 bases). The CDR3 spans 18 residues. The ends were cut back, 0 bases at V and 4 bases at J, with 21 bases in the middle. Germline assignment: CDR1 SGHNT and CDR2 YYREEE (reference sequence). CDR3 coding DNA: TGTGCCAGCAGCTTGGGTTTGTCTTGGGGGGGGGCAGCAGATACGCAGTATTTT. This gives the protein CASSLGLSWGGAADTQYF.

The CDR3 spells CAWGSPGSYNEQFF. The CDR3 DNA reads TGTGCCTGGGGGAGTCCAGGTTCCTACAATGAGCAGTTCTTC. This chain links TRBV30 with TRBJ2-1; perhaps TRBD2 as D (5 bases). Trimming took 5 bases from V and 1 from J, leaving 12 bases between them. The CDR3 totals 14 residues. Germline CDR1 GTSNPN, CDR2 SVGIG (reference sequence).

The rearrangement links TRBV7-3 to TRBJ2-1; 9 bases line up with TRBD2. The CDR3 runs 15 residues. V was pared by 3 bases and J by 5 bases, with 5 bases of the junction left unmatched. From germline, CDR1 is SGHTA and CDR2 FQGTGA. CDR3 protein: CASSFSASGNNEQFF. Here the CDR3 DNA reads TGTGCCAGCAGCTTTTCCGCTAGCGGGAACAATGAGCAGTTCTTC.

The chain links TRBV5-4 to TRBJ2-1; 7 bases are a match to TRBD2. CDR3 length: 16 residues. Germline lookup yields CDR1 SGHNT and CDR2 YYREEE (reference sequence). V trimming: 0 bases; J trimming: 3 bases; junction bases outside the gene matches: 6. The CDR3 loop reads CASSLGLAELYNEQFF. The CDR3, as DNA: TGTGCCAGCAGCTTGGGTCTAGCGGAGCTCTACAATGAGCAGTTCTTC.

The V call is TRBV28, the J call TRBJ1-3; TRBD1 matches at 9 bases. CDR3 length equals 16 residues. V was clipped by 2 bases and J by 0 bases; unmatched bases: 2. Germline CDR1 and CDR2: MDHEN and SYDVKM. CDR3 DNA sequence: TGTGCCAGCAGTTTACAGACAGGGGGCTCTGGAAACACCATATATTTT. Protein product: CASSLQTGGSGNTIYF. Looking up the rest from reference TRBV28 and TRBJ1-3 gives the full variable domain: DVKVTQSSRYLVKRTGEKVFLECVQDMDHENMFWYRQDPGLGLRLIYFSYDVKMKEKGDIPEGYSVSREKKERFSLILESASTNQTSMYLCASSLQTGGSGNTIYFGEGSWLTVV.

The J gene is TRBJ2-5, the V gene TRBV5-3; D is ambiguous. TRBV5-3 is given ORF status, its function remaining uncertain. The CDR3 totals 19 residues. The V end lost 0 bases, the J end lost 5 bases, and 26 bases lay between the germline ends. The CDR3 coding sequence is TGTGCCAGAAGCTTGGTTCTGCACCGAAGCCTATTCGATATGGAGACCCAGTACTTC. It is translated as CARSLVLHRSLFDMETQYF.

V usage is TRBV6-2 or TRBV6-3 and J usage is TRBJ2-7; 7 bases line up with TRBD1. Germline CDR1 reads MNHEY; CDR2 reads SVGEGT. This CDR3 contains 15 residues. V lost 6 bases, J lost 4 bases, and 12 bases stayed unmatched. This CDR3 reads CASSPDRDRGYEQYF. The CDR3 nucleotides read TGTGCCAGCAGCCCAGACAGGGACCGTGGATACGAGCAGTACTTC.

This rearrangement joins TRBV24-1 to TRBJ2-1; D not resolved. Trimming pared 3 bases from V and 6 bases from J, leaving 8 bases between. From germline, CDR1 is KGHDR and CDR2 SFDVKD. This CDR3 has 13 amino acids. As DNA, the CDR3 is TGTGCCACCAGTGATCCTCCTAGCAATGAGCAGTTCTTC. As protein: CATSDPPSNEQFF.

This chain joins TRBV9 and TRBJ1-2; D is ambiguous. Germline lookup yields CDR1 SGDLS and CDR2 YYNGEE. The CDR3 has 14 amino acids. The germline V and J ends were trimmed by 2 bases and 8 bases, with 16 bases remaining between them. CDR3 protein: CASSVDGSKKGYTF. The CDR3 DNA is TGTGCCAGCAGCGTGGACGGGAGCAAGAAGGGCTACACCTTC.

V is TRBV27 and J is TRBJ1-6; a weak D match, TRBD1 (6 bases). This CDR3 is built from 16 residues. In germline, CDR1 is MNHEY, CDR2 SMNVEV (reference sequence). V lost 3 bases and J lost 5, with 14 bases in between. The CDR3 bases are TGTGCCAGCAGTTTCCGAGACAGGCCGAATAATTCACCCCTCCACTTT. Its translation: CASSFRDRPNNSPLHF.

This clone appeared a single time. DNA of the CDR3: TGTGCCAGTACCCCAGGGGAATATAGCACTGAAGCTTTCTTT. Translation gives CASTPGEYSTEAFF. This chain joins TRBV6-1 and TRBJ1-1, with D possibly being TRBD1 (6 bases). The V gene's germline CDR1 is MNHNS and CDR2 SASEGT. Trimming took off 9 bases at V and 4 bases at J, with 18 bases between the two ends. The CDR3 contains 14 residues.

V usage is TRBV2 and J usage is TRBJ1-2, with a tentative D call TRBD1 (6 bases). Germline V gives CDR1 SNHLY, CDR2 FYNNEI. The CDR3 loop spans 11 amino acids. Trimming cost V 11 bases and J 10 bases, with 17 bases left between them. CDR3: CADFGQPFYTF. In nucleotides, the CDR3 is TGTGCCGACTTCGGACAGCCCTTCTACACCTTC.

Here the CDR3 DNA reads TGTGCCAGCAGCTCACGGACAGGGCGAGGTGGTGGTGAAAAACTGTTTTTT. Translating gives CASSSRTGRGGGEKLFF. The rearrangement uses TRBV11-2 and TRBJ1-4; 8 nucleotides match TRBD1. Germline CDR1 is SGHAT and CDR2 is FQNNGV. With 4 bases clipped from V and 7 bases from J, the junction kept 14 bases outside the gene matches. The CDR3 spans 17 residues.

The chain carries TRBV18 and TRBJ1-2, with 8 bases aligning to TRBD1. V gave up 3 bases and J gave up 3 bases; unmatched junction bases: 9. Per germline, CDR1 KGHSH and CDR2 LQKENI. The CDR3 loop spans 16 amino acids. The CDR3 DNA follows: TGTGCCAGCTCACCTGGAGTTCAGGGGGCGGACTATGGCTACACCTTC. It is translated as CASSPGVQGADYGYTF.

V gene TRBV7-3 combines with J gene TRBJ2-4; a possible D gene is TRBD1 (5 bases). With 2 bases removed from V and 8 bases from J, the gap between germline ends came to 10 bases. CDR3 size: 13 residues. Germline-derived CDR1 and CDR2 are SGHTA and FQGTGA. CDR3 bases: TGTGCCAGCAGCTTACTAGGGGTTGACATTCAGTACTTC. Encoded protein: CASSLLGVDIQYF.

V gene TRBV5-1 combines with J gene TRBJ2-7; 14 bases align to TRBD2. CDR3 length: 16 amino acids. Germline V gene lookup returns CDR1 SGHRS and CDR2 YFSETQ. J was trimmed by 6 bases and V by 0 bases; bases with no gene match: 5. The CDR3 reads CASSLGLAGGPSEQYF. As DNA, the CDR3 is TGCGCCAGCAGCTTGGGACTAGCGGGAGGGCCCTCCGAGCAGTACTTC.

V usage is TRBV7-8 and J usage is TRBJ2-3, with 10 bases that match TRBD1. The CDR3 contains 18 residues. CDR1 is SGHVS and CDR2 is FQNEAQ in the germline V gene. Trimming cost V 7 bases and J 2 bases; bases outside gene matches: 15. This CDR3 reads CASKGGQGQSFYTDTQYF. CDR3 nucleotide sequence: TGTGCCAGCAAAGGGGGACAGGGGCAATCCTTCTACACAGATACGCAGTATTTT. The full variable domain, its missing parts supplied by reference TRBV7-8 and TRBJ2-3, is GAGVSQSPRYKVAKRGQDVALRCDPISGHVSLFWYQQALGQGPEFLTYFQNEAQLDKSGLPSDRFFAERPEGSVSTLKIQRTQQEDSAVYLCASKGGQGQSFYTDTQYFGPGTRLTVL.